The source of this TCR beta chain is a study of shared clonotypes between healthy human individuals. This CDR3 contains 13 residues. CDR1 is LGHNA, CDR2 YSLEER, per germline. V was clipped by 0 bases and J by 10 bases; unmatched bases: 1. Study-wide results and caveats: What rarefaction showed was incomplete sorted-subset sequencing despite large depth. Among the subsets, naive ones generally showed larger estimated richness than memory ones.

A remark on this clone: No antigen is known for it. Within the sample, other DNA sequences also encode this same CDR3.

Per the original methods: Sequence data from immunoSEQ were junction-only and lacked quality scores; consequently, filtering differed. Only in-frame clones appear in the TCRdb table, and some are missing; sequencing was by immunoSEQ multiplex PCR. That table is the source of V, J and clone size, and D and trimming were worked out from the DNA. The data show 1,500,000 or so clones, with less than 99% seen just once and around 0.38% held by the top ten. The sample comprised naive CD4+ T cells sorted from blood. Subset here: CD45RA+ positively selected. The sequence was collected from a man aged 25-45 years in good health. This sequence joins TRBV4-3 and TRBJ2-1, with 9 nucleotides matching TRBD2. CDR3 sequence: CASSQELAGEQFF. The DNA for the CDR3 is TGCGCCAGCAGCCAAGAGCTAGCGGGAGAGCAGTTCTTC.